The 10 T cell receptor beta chains listed next were all sequenced from one sample in a study of OX40 agonist ivuxolimab in advanced cancers. The repertoire was sequenced with immunoSEQ multiplex PCR; TCRdb's copy has only in-frame clones and lacks some. Of roughly 41,000 clones in the sample, 65% to 85% were seen once. Sequencing was performed on CD4+ or CD8+ T cells sorted from blood, taken in a trial of the OX40 agonist ivuxolimab. Every receptor here comes from an adult with an advanced solid tumor such as melanoma, head and neck, liver or kidney cancer.

V is TRBV6-5 and J is TRBJ2-7; no firm D call. Trimming removed 4 bases at V and 3 bases at J, with 7 bases between. The CDR3 runs to 12 residues. CDR1 MNHEY and CDR2 SVGAGI come from the germline V gene. CDR3 amino acids: CASSSQRYEQYF. Written as DNA, the CDR3 is TGTGCCAGCAGTTCACAGCGCTACGAGCAGTACTTC.

The chain joins TRBV27 to TRBJ1-1; 7 nucleotides line up with TRBD1. The CDR3 loop spans 15 amino acids. Germline CDR1 MNHEY, CDR2 SMNVEV (reference sequence). Unmatched junction bases numbered 10, after V lost 5 bases and J lost 4 bases. The CDR3 DNA is TGTGCCAGCAGTCCCCAACAGGGGAGGAGCACTGAAGCTTTCTTT. Its protein is CASSPQQGRSTEAFF.

This sequence joins TRBV23-1 and TRBJ2-3, with D uncertain. TRBV23-1 is filed as an ORF, its function uncertain. The CDR3 runs 15 residues. Trimming left V 4 bases short and J 0 bases short, with 11 bases between. The CDR3 sequence is CASSLEMPSTDTQYF. The CDR3 DNA reads as TGCGCCAGCAGTCTGGAGATGCCTAGCACAGATACGCAGTATTTT.

The V call is TRBV6-1, the J call TRBJ2-7; TRBD1 or TRBD2 may be the D gene (7 bases each). The CDR3 consists of 16 residues. Germline V gives CDR1 MNHNS, CDR2 SASEGT. Trimming stripped 2 bases from V and 2 bases from J, with 16 bases between. CDR3 sequence reads: CASSERGRGRTYEQYF. In DNA, the CDR3 is TGTGCCAGCAGTGAAAGGGGGAGGGGGCGCACCTACGAGCAGTACTTC.

The rearrangement links TRBV11-2 to TRBJ2-1, with D tentatively TRBD2 (7 bases). This CDR3 is built from 19 residues. CDR1 is SGHAT, CDR2 FQNNGV, per germline. The V end lost 0 bases, the J end lost 0 bases, and 18 bases lay between the germline ends. In nucleotides, the CDR3 is TGTGCCAGCAGCTTAGACGGCGGGGGCTTTTTAAGCTCCTACAATGAGCAGTTCTTC. Protein: CASSLDGGGFLSSYNEQFF.

The chain carries TRBV15 and TRBJ2-3; 8 bases agree with TRBD2. J lost 6 bases, V lost 5 bases, and 7 bases had no gene match. The germline V gene encodes CDR1 LNHNV and CDR2 YYDKDF (reference sequence). CDR3 length: 14 residues. CDR3 region: CATSGSTGGDTQYF. The CDR3 DNA is TGTGCCACCAGCGGTTCGACGGGAGGGGATACGCAGTATTTT.

The CDR3: CASSDGPLRSYTF. In nucleotides, the CDR3 is TGTGCCAGCAGTGATGGGCCACTACGAAGCTACACCTTC. This chain connects TRBV6-1 to TRBJ1-2, with no clear D. The V and J ends lost 3 bases and 9 bases respectively, with 14 bases between them. Germline CDR1 is MNHNS and CDR2 is SASEGT. This CDR3 comprises 13 residues.

This chain joins TRBV10-3 and TRBJ2-1; possibly TRBD1 for D (6 bases). This CDR3 region has 13 residues. Germline assignment: CDR1 ENHRY and CDR2 SYGVKD. The ends were cut back, 6 bases at V and 8 bases at J, with 14 bases in the middle. The CDR3 is CAIRLQGRDEQFF. DNA for the CDR3: TGTGCCATCAGACTACAGGGCAGAGATGAGCAGTTCTTC.

The table lists this clone with a count of one. The genes are TRBV5-4 and TRBJ1-4; 9 bases are a match to TRBD1. The trim removed 4 bases at V and 5 bases at J, leaving 6 bases unmatched. CDR1 SGHNT and CDR2 YYREEE come from the germline V gene (reference sequence). The CDR3 sequence is 15 residues long. The CDR3 region is CASSPPGQGNEKLFF. CDR3 DNA: TGTGCCAGCAGCCCCCCCGGACAGGGGAATGAAAAACTGTTTTTT. Filled out from reference TRBV5-4 and TRBJ1-4, the complete variable domain reads ETGVTQSPTHLIKTRGQQVTLRCSSQSGHNTVSWYQQALGQGPQFIFQYYREEENGRGNFPPRFSGLQFPNYSSELNVNALELDDSALYLCASSPPGQGNEKLFFGSGTQLSVL.

The chain recombines TRBV6-1 with TRBJ1-2, with D possibly matching TRBD1 (6 bases). In germline, CDR1 is MNHNS, CDR2 SASEGT. V was pared by 3 bases and J by 7 bases, with 15 bases between. The CDR3 consists of 14 residues. CDR3 nucleotide sequence: TGTGCCAGCAGTGATTTGCGGGGGCAGGGTGGCTACACCTTC. This codes for CASSDLRGQGGYTF.